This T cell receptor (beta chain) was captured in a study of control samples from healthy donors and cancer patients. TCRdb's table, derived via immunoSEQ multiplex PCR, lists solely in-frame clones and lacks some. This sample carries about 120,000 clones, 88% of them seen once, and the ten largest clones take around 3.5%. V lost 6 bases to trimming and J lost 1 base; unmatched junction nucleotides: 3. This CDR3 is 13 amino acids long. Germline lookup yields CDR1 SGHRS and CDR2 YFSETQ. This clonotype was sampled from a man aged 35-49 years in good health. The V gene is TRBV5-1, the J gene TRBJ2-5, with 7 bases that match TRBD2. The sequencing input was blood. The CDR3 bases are TGCGCCAGCACCACGGGGGGCCAAGAGACCCAGTACTTC. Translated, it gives CASTTGGQETQYF.